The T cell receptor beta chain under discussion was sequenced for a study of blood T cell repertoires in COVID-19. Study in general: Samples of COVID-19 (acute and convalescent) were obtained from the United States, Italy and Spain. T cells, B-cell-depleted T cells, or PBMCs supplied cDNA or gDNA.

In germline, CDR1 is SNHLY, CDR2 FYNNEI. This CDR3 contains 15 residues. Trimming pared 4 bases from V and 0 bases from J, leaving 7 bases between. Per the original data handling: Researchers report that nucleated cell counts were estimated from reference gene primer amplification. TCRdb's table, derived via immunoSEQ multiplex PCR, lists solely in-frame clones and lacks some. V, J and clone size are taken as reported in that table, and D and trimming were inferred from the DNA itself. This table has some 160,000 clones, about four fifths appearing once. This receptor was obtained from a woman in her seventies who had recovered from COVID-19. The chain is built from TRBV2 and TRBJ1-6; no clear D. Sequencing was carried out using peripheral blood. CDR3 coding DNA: TGTGCCAGCAGTGTTGGCAGCTCCTATAATTCACCCCTCCACTTT. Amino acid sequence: CASSVGSSYNSPLHF.